The 14 T cell receptor beta chains below were found in one sample sequenced in a study of T-cell memory formation after mild COVID-19. TCRdb reanalysed the 5' RACE reads using MiXCR and keeps one entry per CDR3 protein. The data hold about 340,000 distinct CDR3 sequences, with roughly 15% observed a single time. The sequenced sample was PBMCs or a T cell subset sorted from them (not recorded which). The receptor set was obtained from a man aged 18 to 30 who had mild COVID-19 (a few samples of this study predate the infection). Cell type and time point are not known.

This clonotype was detected a few times. The chain links TRBV7-2 to TRBJ2-2, with D perhaps TRBD1 (6 bases). There are 12 residues in the CDR3. V lost 5 bases and J lost 8, with 9 bases in between. Germline V gene lookup returns CDR1 SGHTA and CDR2 FQGNSA. CDR3 coding DNA: TGTGCCAGCAGCACCAGGGGTGGGGAGCTGTTTTTT. It translates to CASSTRGGELFF.

V and J are TRBV4-3 and TRBJ1-1, with a weak D call TRBD1 (5 bases). The CDR3 loop spans 14 amino acids. V gave up 3 bases and J gave up 5 bases, with 13 bases separating them. In germline, CDR1 is LGHNA, CDR2 YSLEER. The CDR3 DNA is TGCGCCAGCAGCCAGGAGGGGCTTTCTACTGAAGCTTTCTTT. It is translated as CASSQEGLSTEAFF.

The J gene is TRBJ1-2, the V gene TRBV20-1, with D possibly TRBD1 on 6 matching bases. The V gene lost 2 bases and the J gene lost 1 base, with 8 bases spanning the gap. Germline loops: CDR1 DFQATT, CDR2 SNEGSKA (reference sequence). CDR3 size: 13 residues. The CDR3 reads CSARYRVNYGYTF. Here the CDR3 DNA reads TGCAGTGCTAGATACAGGGTTAACTATGGCTACACCTTC.

This clonotype was counted a few times. The chain employs TRBV11-1 and TRBJ2-3; possible D gene TRBD1, 5 bases. The V gene lost 4 bases and the J gene lost 1 base, with 12 bases spanning the gap. Germline-derived CDR1 and CDR2 are SGHAT and FQDESV (reference sequence). The CDR3 consists of 15 residues. This CDR3 reads CASSSPGAGTDTQYF. CDR3 in DNA: TGTGCCAGCAGCTCACCTGGGGCAGGCACAGATACGCAGTATTTT. The full variable domain, in which reference TRBV11-1 and TRBJ2-3 provide the parts outside the CDR3, is EAEVAQSPRYKITEKSQAVAFWCDPISGHATLYWYRQILGQGPELLVQFQDESVVDDSQLPKDRFSAERLKGVDSTLKIQPAELGDSAMYLCASSSPGAGTDTQYFGPGTRLTVL.

This clonotype was recorded a few times. The V call is TRBV20-1, the J call TRBJ2-7; D is unresolved. The V gene lost 6 bases and the J gene lost 1 base, with 10 bases spanning the gap. The germline gives CDR1 DFQATT, CDR2 SNEGSKA (reference sequence). The CDR3 length is 12 residues. In DNA, the CDR3 is TGCAGTGCGAAGGACGGATCCTACGAGCAGTACTTC. Amino acid sequence: CSAKDGSYEQYF.

The chain is built from TRBV7-9 and TRBJ1-4; D gene unclear. The CDR3 totals 15 residues. V was cut by 1 base and J by 1 base, with 7 bases left in between. Germline loops: CDR1 SEHNR, CDR2 FQNEAQ (reference sequence). CDR3 coding DNA: TGTGCCAGCAGCTTAGGCAGAGTAACTAATGAAAAACTGTTTTTT. It codes for CASSLGRVTNEKLFF.

A few counts support this clonotype. The chain links TRBV7-8 to TRBJ2-7, with a weak D call TRBD2 (6 bases). CDR3 length: 12 amino acids. Germline V gene data show CDR1 as SGHVS and CDR2 as FQNEAQ. Trimming cost V 6 bases and J 7 bases, with 13 bases left between them. CDR3 DNA sequence: TGTGCCAGCAGTTCGGACGGAGGGGAGCAGTACTTC. Protein product: CASSSDGGEQYF.

This clonotype was detected only a few times. The chain combines TRBV11-3 with TRBJ1-1; D may be TRBD1 (5 bases). Trimming removed 4 bases from V and 1 base from J, with 19 bases in between. The CDR3 covers 17 residues. CDR1 and CDR2 from the germline V gene are SGHNT and YENEEA. The chain's CDR3 is CASSSQTQGAENTEAFF. CDR3 sequence (DNA): TGTGCCAGCAGCTCCCAGACTCAGGGAGCTGAGAACACTGAAGCTTTCTTT.

In this sample, this clonotype turned up a few times. J is TRBJ1-5 and V is TRBV6-2 or TRBV6-3, with a tentative D call TRBD1 (5 bases). V was shortened by 6 bases and J by 6 bases, with 9 bases between the two germline ends. CDR3 length equals 12 residues. Germline V CDR1 and CDR2: MNHEY, SVGEGT. CDR3 loop: CASRTGVQPQHF. For the CDR3, the DNA is TGTGCCAGCAGAACGGGGGTTCAGCCCCAGCATTTT.

This chain joins TRBV24-1 and TRBJ1-2; D possibly corresponds to TRBD1 (5 bases). CDR3 length: 13 amino acids. Per the germline V gene, CDR1 is KGHDR and CDR2 is SFDVKD. V gave up 4 bases and J gave up 9 bases, with 14 bases separating them. The CDR3 here is CATSDRGGLRYTF. CDR3 DNA: TGTGCCACCAGTGACCGTGGGGGTTTGCGCTACACCTTC.

The genes are TRBV19 and TRBJ2-2, with 8 positions matching TRBD1. Trimming cost V 7 bases and J 6 bases; bases outside gene matches: 7. From germline, CDR1 is LNHDA and CDR2 SQIVND (reference sequence). This CDR3 has 14 amino acids. The CDR3 protein is CASIGVRGPGELFF. CDR3 DNA: TGTGCCAGTATCGGGGTCAGGGGGCCCGGGGAGCTGTTTTTT.

The rearrangement uses TRBV24-1 and TRBJ2-1, with 11 nucleotides matching TRBD2. The CDR3 has 15 residues. Looked up from germline, CDR1 is KGHDR and CDR2 is SFDVKD. The V gene end was trimmed by 4 bases and the J gene end by 6 bases; junction bases not matched to a gene: 4. CDR3 loop: CATSEVSGGANEQFF. The CDR3, as DNA: TGTGCCACCAGTGAAGTTAGCGGGGGGGCCAATGAGCAGTTCTTC.

This clonotype appeared a few times. V gene TRBV11-2 combines with J gene TRBJ2-7; TRBD1 is a possible D gene (5 bases). V was cut by 2 bases and J by 2 bases, with 13 bases left in between. Germline-derived CDR1 and CDR2 are SGHAT and FQNNGV. The CDR3 contains 15 residues. The CDR3 DNA reads TGTGCCAGCAGCTTAAGCCAGGGATGGACCTACGAGCAGTACGTC. This sequence encodes CASSLSQGWTYEQYV.

This sequence joins TRBV5-1 and TRBJ1-4; D may be TRBD1 (6 bases). Per germline, CDR1 SGHRS and CDR2 YFSETQ. CDR3 length equals 14 residues. The ends were cut back, 4 bases at V and 4 bases at J, with 11 bases in the middle. This chain's CDR3 is CASSHRDLNEKLFF. The CDR3 coding sequence is TGCGCCAGCAGCCACAGGGACCTTAATGAAAAACTGTTTTTT. Looking up the rest from reference TRBV5-1 and TRBJ1-4 gives the full variable domain: KAGVTQTPRYLIKTRGQQVTLSCSPISGHRSVSWYQQTPGQGLQFLFEYFSETQRNKGNFPGRFSGRQFSNSRSEMNVSTLELGDSALYLCASSHRDLNEKLFFGSGTQLSVL.